A selection of T cell receptor beta chains follows, all from one sample in a study of T cells after yellow fever vaccination. MiXCR, applied by TCRdb to the 5' RACE reads, yields one record per CDR3 protein. The sample has 250,000 to 400,000 distinct CDR3 sequences; approximately 4% are singletons. Here the sequenced sample was PBMCs, taken 5 days after the yellow fever booster vaccination. The origin of the receptors is a man between 18 and 35 years old who received the YFV17D yellow fever vaccine. CDR3s include the opening cysteine and the closing phenylalanine or tryptophan. The D gene is left open where the match is weak. Where a row states a size, it is once, few, many or the class of an expanded clone; other rows omit it.

many	-	TRBV7-2	TRBJ1-5	TGTGCCAGCAGCTTAGCGGACGATCAGCCCCAGCATTTT	CASSLADDQPQHF
few	-	TRBV9	TRBJ1-6	TGTGCCAGCAGCGTTTATTCAGGGCGCTCACCCCTCCACTTT	CASSVYSGRSPLHF
few	-	TRBV7-2	TRBJ1-2	TGTGCCAGCAGCTATGGACACCACCATAACTATGGCTACACCTTC	CASSYGHHHNYGYTF
few	-	TRBV18	TRBJ2-3	TGTGCCAGCTCACCGGAGTACTTGAGCACAGATACGCAGTATTTT	CASSPEYLSTDTQYF
many	-	TRBV7-9	TRBJ2-7	TGTGCCAGCAGCTTAGGCGCCGCCCTATACGAGCAGTACTTC	CASSLGAALYEQYF
-	TRBD2	TRBV19	TRBJ2-2	TGTGCTAGTACGTGGACTAGCGGGGGGCCAACCCGGTCCGGGGAGCTGTTTTTT	CASTWTSGGPTRSGELFF
few	TRBD2	TRBV5-1	TRBJ2-1	TGCGCCAGCAGCTTGAACCTAGCGGGCACCTACAATGAGCAGTTCTTC	CASSLNLAGTYNEQFF
few	TRBD1	TRBV29-1	TRBJ2-1	TGCAGCGTAAAGGGACAGACCTACAATGAGCAGTTCTTC	CSVKGQTYNEQFF
few	-	TRBV12-3/TRBV12-4	TRBJ1-3	TGTGCCAGCACCCTGACGACAACCGGGAACACCATATATTTT	CASTLTTTGNTIYF
many	-	TRBV10-3	TRBJ2-4	TGTGCCATCAGCCGCTCCGGACGGGAAATCAACATTCAGTACTTC	CAISRSGREINIQYF
few	-	TRBV5-1	TRBJ2-5	TGCGCCAGCACAATCCAAGAGACCCAGTACTTC	CASTIQETQYF
-	TRBD1	TRBV20-1	TRBJ1-2	TGCAGTGCTAGAGATAACCCAGGGGGGTCTGGCTACACCTTC	CSARDNPGGSGYTF
few	-	TRBV27	TRBJ2-7	-	CASSLWGTGSREYF
few	-	TRBV5-1	TRBJ2-3	TGCGCCAGCAACCGGGGGGCCCCAGATACGCAGTATTTT	CASNRGAPDTQYF
few	TRBD2	TRBV5-1	TRBJ2-1	TGCGCCAGCAGCCCTCCGGGGACTAGCGGGGTAAATGAGCAGTTCTTC	CASSPPGTSGVNEQFF
few	-	TRBV7-2	TRBJ2-7	TGTGCCAGCAGCTCGGACGGTCCCTACGAGCAGTACTTC	CASSSDGPYEQYF
once	-	TRBV7-2	TRBJ1-5	TGTGCCAGCAGCTTAGAGGGGGATCAGCCCCAGCATTTT	CASSLEGDQPQHF
-	TRBD1	TRBV9	TRBJ1-2	TGTGCCAGCAGCGTAGGAGGGGGCAGCGATGGCTACACCTTC	CASSVGGGSDGYTF
many	-	TRBV28	TRBJ1-1	TGTGCCAGCAGTACGAACACTGAAGCTTTCTTT	CASSTNTEAFF
-	TRBD1	TRBV10-3	TRBJ1-1	TGTGCCATCAGGGACTTGGACAGGGGCGTGGTCACTGAAGCTTTCTTT	CAIRDLDRGVVTEAFF
-	-	TRBV10-1	TRBJ2-5	TGCGCCAGCATGAGGGAGACCCAGTACTTC	CASMRETQYF
many	-	TRBV7-6	TRBJ2-3	TGTGCCAGCAGCTCCCCTAGTGCAGATACGCAGTATTTT	CASSSPSADTQYF
few	-	TRBV7-9	TRBJ2-5	TGTGCCAGCAGCGAACAGGAGGGAGAGACCCAGTACTTC	CASSEQEGETQYF
few	-	TRBV5-1	TRBJ1-6	TGCGCCAGCAGCTTGGACGGGACTTCACCCCTCCACTTT	CASSLDGTSPLHF
few	-	TRBV11-1	TRBJ2-1	TGTGCCATTCGAAACGAGGGGTTGGATGAGCAGTTCTTC	CAIRNEGLDEQFF
many	-	TRBV28	TRBJ2-6	TGTGCCAGCAGTTTAGACGGGGGTGGAGGGGCCAACGTCCTGACTTTC	CASSLDGGGGANVLTF
-	-	TRBV5-1	TRBJ1-1	TGCGCCAGCACCGGGGGTTGGGAGGGCACTGAAGCTTTCTTT	CASTGGWEGTEAFF
many	-	TRBV6-6	TRBJ1-3	TGTGCCAGCATCCAACAATCTGGAAACACCATATATTTT	CASIQQSGNTIYF
-	TRBD2	TRBV6-2/TRBV6-3	TRBJ2-1	TGTGCCAGCAGTTACCGCGGGAGCTCCTACAATGAGCAGTTCTTC	CASSYRGSSYNEQFF
-	-	TRBV6-2/TRBV6-3	TRBJ2-1	TGTGCCAGCAGATTTAGGGACGTAGGAGTGAATGAGCAGTTCTTC	CASRFRDVGVNEQFF
few	-	TRBV5-1	TRBJ1-1	TGCGCCAGCAGCTTGGAATCCGGCAGGGCCACTGAAGCTTTCTTT	CASSLESGRATEAFF
many	TRBD2	TRBV27	TRBJ2-2	TGTGCCAGCAGTTCCCCCACTAGCGGGGGGGCCGGGGAGCTGTTTTTT	CASSSPTSGGAGELFF
many	-	TRBV5-4	TRBJ1-1	TGTGCCAGCAGCTTGTTCAGGGGCAGGGACACTGAAGCTTTCTTT	CASSLFRGRDTEAFF
-	-	TRBV29-1	TRBJ2-7	TGCAGCGTTTCGGCAGGGGCCTACGAGCAGTACTTC	CSVSAGAYEQYF
many	TRBD1	TRBV5-1	TRBJ2-5	TGCGCCAGCAGCTCGACTCCGGGACAGCAAGAGACCCAGTACTTC	CASSSTPGQQETQYF
-	TRBD1	TRBV20-1	TRBJ1-5	TGCAGTGCTAGAGAACAGACAGGGGCGAATCAGCCCCAGCATTTT	CSAREQTGANQPQHF
-	-	TRBV5-1	TRBJ2-7	TGCGCCAGCAGCTTGGCAATTGGGACGGGGTTCTTCGAGCAGTACTTC	CASSLAIGTGFFEQYF
many	-	TRBV20-1	TRBJ1-5	TGCAGTGTCGTTTCTCTAGGGGATCAGCCCCAGCATTTT	CSVVSLGDQPQHF
-	-	TRBV5-6	TRBJ1-1	TGTGCCAGCAGTTTCACAGGAACGGAGTTAAACACTGAAGCTTTCTTT	CASSFTGTELNTEAFF
many	TRBD1	TRBV6-6	TRBJ1-5	TGTGCCAGCAGTTACTCGGACAGGGCCCAGCCCCAGCATTTT	CASSYSDRAQPQHF
-	-	TRBV5-4	TRBJ2-5	TGTGCCAACTCCCGGGACTTGGAAGAGACCCAGTACTTC	CANSRDLEETQYF
-	-	TRBV7-3	TRBJ2-2	TGTGCCAGCAGCCACGAGCCCGGGGACGGCACCGGGGAGCTGTTTTTT	CASSHEPGDGTGELFF
many	-	TRBV7-9	TRBJ2-3	TGTGCCAGCAGTCCAACGACAGATACGCAGTATTTT	CASSPTTDTQYF
-	TRBD1	TRBV10-2	TRBJ1-1	TGCGCCAGCAGTCGGGACAGTTGGAACACTGAAGCTTTCTTT	CASSRDSWNTEAFF
-	TRBD2	TRBV5-1	TRBJ2-3	TGCGCCAGCAGCTTCGGGGGAGGGGTTCCTACAGATACGCAGTATTTT	CASSFGGGVPTDTQYF
few	TRBD1	TRBV12-3/TRBV12-4	TRBJ1-1	TGTGCCAGCGGGAGAGGGGGCGGGAACACTGAAGCTTTCTTT	CASGRGGGNTEAFF
few	-	TRBV3-1	TRBJ2-3	TGTGCCAGCAGCCAAGATAGTTTTATAGGTGCGCAGTATTTT	CASSQDSFIGAQYF
-	-	TRBV10-3	TRBJ1-2	TGTGCCATCAGTGAGTCTCCGGGGGCCCTTGGCTACACCTTC	CAISESPGALGYTF
few	-	TRBV18	TRBJ2-3	TGTGCCAGCTCAAACTTGGGGTTAAGCACAGATACGCAGTATTTT	CASSNLGLSTDTQYF
many	-	TRBV5-1	TRBJ2-5	TGCGCCAGCAGCTTGGAGGCAATGGGCCAAGAGACCCAGTACTTC	CASSLEAMGQETQYF
many	TRBD2	TRBV5-6	TRBJ2-7	TGTGCCAGCAGCTCCGGGACTAGTGTCTACGAGCAGTACTTC	CASSSGTSVYEQYF